This T cell receptor beta chain appears in the sequencing data of a study of neurological immune-mediated disorders. This clonotype has at least ten counts. From the 5' RACE reads, TCRdb called clonotypes with MiXCR, one entry per CDR3 protein. Of around 70,000 distinct CDR3 sequences listed, 2.5% to 4% were seen once; the top ten hold 5.2%. The sequencing sample was made of PBMCs. The TCR was taken from a woman aged 45-65 years with multiple sclerosis.

The CDR3 protein is CASSSRWDRGRNEQYF. CDR3 DNA: TGCGCCAGCAGCTCCCGATGGGACAGGGGAAGGAACGAGCAGTACTTC. The genes are TRBV5-1 and TRBJ2-7, with 10 nucleotides matching TRBD1. Germline V gives CDR1 SGHRS, CDR2 YFSETQ. The CDR3 totals 16 residues. Trimming removed 3 bases from V and 5 bases from J; junction bases left unmatched: 11.